The 2 T cell receptor beta chains in this list originate from one sample, sequenced in a study of cytomegalovirus exposure and HLA in healthy donors. The PCR contained 60 Vbeta and 13 Jbeta primers. The data were produced by immunoSEQ multiplex PCR, yet TCRdb's version contains in-frame clones alone and is incomplete. The sample contains more than 95,000 clones, approximately 80% of which appear only once. Source material: PBMCs. These receptor sequences come from a man aged 30 to 39 in good health and CMV-seropositive.

This clone came up once. V gene TRBV10-3 combines with J gene TRBJ2-1; weak D call: TRBD2 (6 bases). This CDR3 region has 14 residues. V dropped 10 bases and J dropped 6 bases, with 19 bases sitting between them. Germline V lookup: CDR1 ENHRY, CDR2 SYGVKD. CDR3 coding DNA: TGTGCCACTTACAGCTCCCTCGGGGGCAATGAGCAGTTCTTC. Its translation: CATYSSLGGNEQFF.

This clone was observed a single time. The chain combines TRBV7-8 with TRBJ2-7; TRBD2 agrees at 9 bases. CDR1 SGHVS and CDR2 FQNEAQ come from the germline V gene. J was trimmed by 3 bases and V by 3 bases; bases with no gene match: 3. The CDR3 consists of 14 residues. CDR3 region: CASSLSGRHYEQYF. Written as DNA, the CDR3 is TGTGCCAGCAGCTTGAGCGGGAGGCACTACGAGCAGTACTTC.